Presented here are 5 T cell receptor beta chains from one specimen sequenced in a study of T cells after yellow fever vaccination. TCRdb reprocessed the 5' RACE reads via MiXCR and lists one record per CDR3 protein. The table shows about 210,000 distinct CDR3 sequences, with roughly 6.2% occurring only once. The sample here was CD4+ T cells sorted from PBMCs, taken on the day of the yellow fever booster vaccination. These receptors were obtained from a man under 40 who received the YFV17D yellow fever vaccine.

This rearrangement joins TRBV27 to TRBJ2-7; the match to TRBD1 covers 8 bases. V shed 5 bases, J shed 0 bases, and the junction held 6 bases outside the gene matches. Germline V lookup: CDR1 MNHEY, CDR2 SMNVEV (reference sequence). This CDR3 is 15 amino acids long. The CDR3 DNA reads as TGTGCCAGCAGTAAGCCCGGGACAGGCTCCTACGAGCAGTACTTC. Amino acid sequence: CASSKPGTGSYEQYF.

This clonotype was detected many times. The rearrangement links TRBV12-3 or TRBV12-4 to TRBJ2-5; D possibly corresponds to TRBD1 (5 bases). The CDR3 is 12 amino acids. With 7 bases removed from V and 2 bases from J, the gap between germline ends came to 8 bases. The CDR3 sequence: CASTDMQETQYF. In DNA form, the CDR3 reads TGTGCCAGCACGGACATGCAAGAGACCCAGTACTTC.

This clonotype occurred many times. The rearrangement uses TRBV15 and TRBJ2-7; D is possibly TRBD2 (5 bases). Germline V lookup: CDR1 LNHNV, CDR2 YYDKDF (reference sequence). V was shortened by 1 base and J by 7 bases, with 14 bases between the two germline ends. This CDR3 contains 14 residues. CDR3 bases: TGTGCCACCAGCAGAGCTAGCAGCTTTGGGGAGCAGTACTTC. This sequence encodes CATSRASSFGEQYF.

The sample holds many counts of this clonotype. The chain employs TRBV14 and TRBJ1-1; 8 bases map to TRBD1. Germline V gene data show CDR1 as SGHDN and CDR2 as FVKESK. This CDR3 region has 16 residues. The trim removed 1 base at V and 1 base at J, leaving 5 bases unmatched. The CDR3 sequence is CASSQAGQGKNTEAFF. CDR3 bases: TGTGCCAGCAGCCAAGCCGGACAGGGAAAGAACACTGAAGCTTTCTTT.

This clonotype has ten or more counts. V is TRBV20-1 and J is TRBJ2-7, with unresolved D. With 3 bases removed from V and 3 bases from J, the gap between germline ends came to 9 bases. The CDR3 runs 12 residues. Germline CDR1 is DFQATT and CDR2 is SNEGSKA (reference sequence). CDR3 protein: CSASLQNYEQYF. CDR3 DNA sequence: TGCAGTGCTAGCCTACAAAACTACGAGCAGTACTTC.